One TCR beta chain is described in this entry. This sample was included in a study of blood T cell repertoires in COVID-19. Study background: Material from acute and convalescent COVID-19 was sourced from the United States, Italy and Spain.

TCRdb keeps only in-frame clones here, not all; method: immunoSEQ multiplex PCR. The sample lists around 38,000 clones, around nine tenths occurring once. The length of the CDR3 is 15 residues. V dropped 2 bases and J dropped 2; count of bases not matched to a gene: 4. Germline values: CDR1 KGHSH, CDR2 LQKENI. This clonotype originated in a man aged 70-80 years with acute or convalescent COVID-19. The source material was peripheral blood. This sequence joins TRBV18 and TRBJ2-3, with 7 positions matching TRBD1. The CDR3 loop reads CASSPFEGATDTQYF. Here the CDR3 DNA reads TGTGCCAGCTCACCATTTGAGGGGGCCACAGATACGCAGTATTTT.